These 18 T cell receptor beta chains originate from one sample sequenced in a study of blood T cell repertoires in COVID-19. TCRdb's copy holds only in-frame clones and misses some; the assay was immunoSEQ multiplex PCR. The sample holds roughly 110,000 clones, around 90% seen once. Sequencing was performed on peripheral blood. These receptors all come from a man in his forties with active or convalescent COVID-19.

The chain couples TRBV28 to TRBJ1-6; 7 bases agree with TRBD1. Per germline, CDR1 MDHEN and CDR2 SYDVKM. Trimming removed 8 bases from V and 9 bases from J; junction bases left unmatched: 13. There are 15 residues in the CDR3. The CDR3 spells CASARGGTGSSPLHF. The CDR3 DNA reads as TGTGCCAGCGCGAGAGGGGGCACAGGGAGTTCACCCCTCCACTTT.

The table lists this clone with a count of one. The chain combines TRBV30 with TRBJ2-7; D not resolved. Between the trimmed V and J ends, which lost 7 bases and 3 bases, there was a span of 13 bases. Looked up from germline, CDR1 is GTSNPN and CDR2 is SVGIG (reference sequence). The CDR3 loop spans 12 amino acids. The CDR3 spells CASSRNFYEQYF. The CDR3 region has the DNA TGTGCCTCGTCCAGGAATTTCTACGAGCAGTACTTC.

The CDR3 bases are TGTGCCAGCAGCTTAGTGGAGGGTCAGCCCCAGCATTTT. Protein sequence: CASSLVEGQPQHF. The rearrangement joins TRBV7-2 to TRBJ1-5, with D hard to call. The CDR3 sequence is 13 residues long. Germline CDR1 and CDR2: SGHTA and FQGNSA. The V end lost 1 base, the J end lost 6 bases, and 7 bases lay between the germline ends.

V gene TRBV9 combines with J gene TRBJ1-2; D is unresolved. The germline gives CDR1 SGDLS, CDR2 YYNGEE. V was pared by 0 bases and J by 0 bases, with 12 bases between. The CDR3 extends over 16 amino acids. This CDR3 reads CASSVAAATTNYGYTF. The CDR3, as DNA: TGTGCCAGCAGCGTAGCTGCGGCAACCACTAACTATGGCTACACCTTC.

CDR3 sequence: CATQGQGNTEAFF. In DNA form, the CDR3 reads TGTGCCACACAAGGACAGGGGAACACTGAAGCTTTCTTT. The chain employs TRBV25-1 and TRBJ1-1, with TRBD1 matching 8 bases. Germline CDR1 MGHDK, CDR2 SYGVNS. Germline trimming cut 10 bases from V and 1 base from J; bases unmatched to any gene: 5. CDR3 length equals 13 residues.

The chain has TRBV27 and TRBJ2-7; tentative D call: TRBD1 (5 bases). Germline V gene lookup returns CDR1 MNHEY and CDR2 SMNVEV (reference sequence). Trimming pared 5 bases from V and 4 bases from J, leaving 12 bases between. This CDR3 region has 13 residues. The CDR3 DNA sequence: TGTGCCAGCAGTCCTTGGGGCCCGTACGAGCAGTACTTC. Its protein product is CASSPWGPYEQYF.

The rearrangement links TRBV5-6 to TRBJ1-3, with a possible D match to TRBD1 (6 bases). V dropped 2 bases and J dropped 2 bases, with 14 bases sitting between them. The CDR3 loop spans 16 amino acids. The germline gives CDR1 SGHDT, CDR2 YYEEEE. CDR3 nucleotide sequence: TGTGCCAGCAGCTTCTACAGGGTTTCAACTGGAAACACCATATATTTT. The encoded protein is CASSFYRVSTGNTIYF.

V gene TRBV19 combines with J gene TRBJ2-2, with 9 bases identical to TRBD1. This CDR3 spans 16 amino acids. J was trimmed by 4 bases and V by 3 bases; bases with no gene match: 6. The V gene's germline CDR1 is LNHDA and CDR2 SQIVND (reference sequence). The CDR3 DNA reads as TGTGCCAGTAGTATTTACAGGGGGCGCGCCACCGGGGAGCTGTTTTTT. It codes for CASSIYRGRATGELFF.

The chain's CDR3 is CASTRLAGGPTYNEQFF. CDR3 DNA: TGTGCCAGTACCAGACTAGCGGGAGGGCCCACCTACAATGAGCAGTTCTTC. The V call is TRBV19, the J call TRBJ2-1; 14 positions match TRBD2. The germline V gene encodes CDR1 LNHDA and CDR2 SQIVND (reference sequence). The CDR3 length is 17 residues. V lost 7 bases, J lost 2 bases, and 7 bases stayed unmatched.

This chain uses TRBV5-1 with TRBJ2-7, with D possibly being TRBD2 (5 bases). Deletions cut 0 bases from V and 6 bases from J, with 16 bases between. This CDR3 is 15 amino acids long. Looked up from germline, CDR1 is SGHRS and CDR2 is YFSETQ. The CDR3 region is CASSLGDGLSPEQYF. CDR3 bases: TGCGCCAGCAGCTTGGGGGATGGACTGTCCCCCGAGCAGTACTTC.

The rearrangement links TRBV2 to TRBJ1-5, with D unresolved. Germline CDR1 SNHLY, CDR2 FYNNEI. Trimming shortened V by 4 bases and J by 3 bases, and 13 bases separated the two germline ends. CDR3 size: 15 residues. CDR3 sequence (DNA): TGTGCCAGCAGTGCTGAACTACTGTCCAATCAGCCCCAGCATTTT. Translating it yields CASSAELLSNQPQHF.

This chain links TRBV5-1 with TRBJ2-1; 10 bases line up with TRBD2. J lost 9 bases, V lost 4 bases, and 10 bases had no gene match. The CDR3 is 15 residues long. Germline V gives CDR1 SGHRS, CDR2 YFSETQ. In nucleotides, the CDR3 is TGCGCCAGCAGCCTCGCTACTAGCGGGAAGGGTGAGCAGTTCTTC. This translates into CASSLATSGKGEQFF. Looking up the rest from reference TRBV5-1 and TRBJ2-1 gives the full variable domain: KAGVTQTPRYLIKTRGQQVTLSCSPISGHRSVSWYQQTPGQGLQFLFEYFSETQRNKGNFPGRFSGRQFSNSRSEMNVSTLELGDSALYLCASSLATSGKGEQFFGPGTRLTVL.

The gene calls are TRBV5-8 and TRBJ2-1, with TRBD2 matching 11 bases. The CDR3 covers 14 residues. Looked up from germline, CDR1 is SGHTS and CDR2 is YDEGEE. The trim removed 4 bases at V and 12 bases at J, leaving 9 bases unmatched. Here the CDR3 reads CASSMLAGGRGQFF. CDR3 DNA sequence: TGTGCCAGCAGCATGCTAGCGGGAGGAAGAGGGCAGTTCTTC.

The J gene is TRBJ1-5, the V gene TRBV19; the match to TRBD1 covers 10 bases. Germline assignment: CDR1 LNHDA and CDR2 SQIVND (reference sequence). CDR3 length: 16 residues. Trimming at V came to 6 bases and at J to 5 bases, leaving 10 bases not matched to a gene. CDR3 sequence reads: CASSSPPTGGYQPQHF. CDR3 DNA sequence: TGTGCCAGTAGCTCACCACCGACAGGGGGCTATCAGCCCCAGCATTTT.

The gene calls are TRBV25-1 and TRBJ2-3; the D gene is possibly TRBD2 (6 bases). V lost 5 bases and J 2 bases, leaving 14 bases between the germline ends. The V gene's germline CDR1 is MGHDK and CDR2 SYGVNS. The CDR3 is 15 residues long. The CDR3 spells CASSRSGVFTDTQYF. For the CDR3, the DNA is TGTGCCAGCAGTCGTTCGGGGGTTTTCACAGATACGCAGTATTTT. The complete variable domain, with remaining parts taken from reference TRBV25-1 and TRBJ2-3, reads EADIYQTPRYLVIGTGKKITLECSQTMGHDKMYWYQQDPGMELHLIHYSYGVNSTEKGDLSSESTVSRIRTEHFPLTLESARPSHTSQYLCASSRSGVFTDTQYFGPGTRLTVL.

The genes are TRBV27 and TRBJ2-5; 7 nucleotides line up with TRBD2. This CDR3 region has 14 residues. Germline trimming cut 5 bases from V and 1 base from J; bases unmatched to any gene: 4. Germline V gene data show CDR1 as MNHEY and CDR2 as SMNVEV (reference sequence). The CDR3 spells CASSPGTIQETQYF. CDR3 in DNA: TGTGCCAGCAGTCCAGGGACTATCCAAGAGACCCAGTACTTC.

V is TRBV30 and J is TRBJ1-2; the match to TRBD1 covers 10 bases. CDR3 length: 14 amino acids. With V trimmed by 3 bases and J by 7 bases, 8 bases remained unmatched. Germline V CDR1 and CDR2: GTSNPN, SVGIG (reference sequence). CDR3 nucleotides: TGTGCCTGGAGCCCGGGACAGGGGTTTGGTGGCTACACCTTC. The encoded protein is CAWSPGQGFGGYTF.

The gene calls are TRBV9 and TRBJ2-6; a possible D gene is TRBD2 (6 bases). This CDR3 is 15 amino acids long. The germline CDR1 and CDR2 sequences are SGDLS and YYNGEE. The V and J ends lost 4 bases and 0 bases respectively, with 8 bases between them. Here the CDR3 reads CASSSGGSGANVLTF. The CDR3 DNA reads TGTGCCAGCAGCTCCGGGGGCTCTGGGGCCAACGTCCTGACTTTC.